The T cell receptor (beta chain) under discussion was sequenced for a study of CD8 T cells in Susac syndrome (dated by TCRdb to between 2018 and 2020). Notes on the research overall: Repertoire sequencing was used to test whether CD8+ T cell activation and differentiation in Susac syndrome was antigen driven. The study compared CD8+ T cell repertoire clonality among about a dozen healthy donors, approximately 14 Susac syndrome patients and fewer than 19 multiple sclerosis patients. Broad study findings and their caveats: The number of individuals in the TCR sequencing and HLA analysis was recognized as being relatively small.

RNA was extracted with the RNeasy kit and 0.5 to 1 ug was reverse transcribed using random hexamers. The immunoSEQ multiplex PCR assay, which covers 54 Vbeta and 13 Jbeta segments, was used to amplify TCR beta CDR3 regions. PCR amplification bias was corrected using a synthetic template baseline for primer optimization and computational correction. On the authors' methods: Reads were annotated to V, D and J genes per IMGT and analyzed with immunoSEQ Analyzer, keeping only productive sequences. Clonality was computed as one minus Shannon entropy normalized by log2 of the number of productive unique sequences. Public and private clones were assessed among the 100 most prevalent clones of each patient and control. Clones were defined as Susac-specific when absent from the healthy and MS cohorts, from 1,000 to 1,100 published viral clones and from other ImmuneACCESS disease sequences. In-frame beta chains were kept once TCRdb had trimmed the public reads at Q25 with fastp and called clones with MiXCR. Merged by CDR3 protein, the rows form single entries marked with the most common genes and DNA. The V and J calls were determined by TCRdb, not by the authors. A total of approximately 90,000 distinct CDR3 sequences appear in this sample, about 93% of them only once. The ten top clones hold less than 0.35% of the sample.

With regard to this clonotype: It has no known antigen specificity. No qualities accompany the bases; no much larger clone lies one base away.

The CDR3 numbers 16 residues from cysteine through phenylalanine. CDR3 DNA only is kept here, 48 bases in frame from base 1. V is reduced by 0 bases and J by 2 bases, leaving a spacing of 14 bases between them. The germline V gene sets CDR1 to SGHAT and CDR2 to FQNNGV. Peripheral blood CD8+ and CD4+ T cells from healthy donors, Susac syndrome patients and multiple sclerosis patients were profiled using high-throughput TCR beta sequencing. Healthy donors were included as age- and sex-matched controls. CD8+ TEMRA cells were enriched by FACS, while bulk CD8+ and CD4+ T cells were purified by magnetic negative isolation. Blood was drawn into EDTA tubes, processed within 24 hours, and PBMCs were isolated by density gradient centrifugation. PBMCs destined for TCR sequencing were cryopreserved in liquid nitrogen and later thawed in a 37 °C water bath. The sorted or isolated CD4+, CD8+ and CD8+ TEMRA cells had a purity of 90% or higher.

This receptor was taken from a human donor in good health. Sequencing was done on a sample of CD8+ T cells from PBMCs. This chain is built from TRBV11-2 and TRBJ2-7, with a tentative D call of TRBD1 or TRBD2, each matching 5 bases. The CDR3 in this case is CASSLDLGERPYEQYF. The sequence in DNA is TGTGCCAGCAGCTTAGATCTGGGGGAAAGGCCCTACGAGCAGTACTTC.